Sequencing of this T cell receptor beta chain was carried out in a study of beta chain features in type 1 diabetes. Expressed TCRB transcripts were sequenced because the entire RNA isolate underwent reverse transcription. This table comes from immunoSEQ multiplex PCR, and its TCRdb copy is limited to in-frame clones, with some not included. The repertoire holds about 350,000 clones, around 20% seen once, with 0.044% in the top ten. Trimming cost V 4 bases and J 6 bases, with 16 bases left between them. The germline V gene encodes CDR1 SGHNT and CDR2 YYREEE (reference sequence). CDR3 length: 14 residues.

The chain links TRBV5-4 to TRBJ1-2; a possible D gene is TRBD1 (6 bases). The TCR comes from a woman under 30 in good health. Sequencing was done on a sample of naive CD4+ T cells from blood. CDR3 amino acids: CASSSTQGRDGYTF. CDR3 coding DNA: TGTGCCAGCAGCAGCACACAGGGTCGGGATGGCTACACCTTC.